What follows are 18 T cell receptor beta chains derived from one specimen sequenced in a study of shared clonotypes between healthy human individuals. TCRdb keeps only in-frame clones here, not all; method: immunoSEQ multiplex PCR. The data show around 2,100,000 clones, about 95% seen once. Naivety among CD8 cells was defined by CD45RO negativity and positive CCR7 selection, thereby excluding terminally differentiated effector memory CD45RA+ cells. The sequencing sample was made of naive CD8+ T cells sorted from blood. These TCRs come from a man in his late teens or twenties in good health.

V gene TRBV2 combines with J gene TRBJ1-2; D gene unclear. The germline gives CDR1 SNHLY, CDR2 FYNNEI. V was shortened by 7 bases and J by 4 bases, with 13 bases between the two germline ends. The CDR3 loop spans 13 amino acids. DNA of the CDR3: TGTGCCAGCAAGCCCACAGAGGCCTATGGCTACACCTTC. Its translation: CASKPTEAYGYTF.

Concerning this clone: The junction departs from the called germline gene at one end, perhaps through a read error. The rearrangement uses TRBV10-2 and TRBJ1-3; D is uncertain. CDR3 length: 12 amino acids. Germline CDR1 reads WSHSY; CDR2 reads SAAADI. The CDR3 is CASGELGNTIYF. In DNA, the CDR3 is TGTGCTAGCGGGGAGCTTGGAAACACCATATATTTT.

V usage is TRBV6-5 and J usage is TRBJ2-7; D is unresolved. The V gene's germline CDR1 is MNHEY and CDR2 SVGAGI. CDR3 size: 14 residues. V was shortened by 4 bases and J by 3 bases, with 13 bases between the two germline ends. CDR3 sequence: CASSSDWESYEQYF. The DNA of the CDR3 is TGTGCCAGCAGTTCCGACTGGGAAAGCTACGAGCAGTACTTC.

Concerning this clone itself: This sample also contains other DNA sequences that code for the same CDR3. The chain has TRBV9 and TRBJ2-7; 7 bases align to TRBD2. There are 14 residues in the CDR3. The J segment lost 3 bases and the V segment lost 0 bases, leaving 3 bases of the junction unmatched. The germline CDR1 and CDR2 sequences are SGDLS and YYNGEE. The CDR3 protein is CASSVGLADYEQYF. The CDR3 nucleotides read TGTGCCAGCAGCGTAGGCCTAGCGGACTACGAGCAGTACTTC.

This clone was seen just once. Additional DNA sequences in this sample encode the identical CDR3. The chain carries TRBV6-5 and TRBJ2-7; D remains ambiguous. The CDR3 is 13 amino acids. The germline CDR1 and CDR2 sequences are MNHEY and SVGAGI. V lost 6 bases, J lost 2 bases, and 11 bases lay in between. The CDR3 DNA reads TGTGCCAGCAGCCCGGGTGTCACCTACGAGCAGTACTTC. Translation gives CASSPGVTYEQYF.

The V gene is TRBV10-3, the J gene TRBJ1-2, with D hard to call. The CDR3 is made up of 16 amino acids. V lost 3 bases and J 3 bases, leaving 17 bases between the germline ends. CDR1 is ENHRY and CDR2 is SYGVKD in the germline V gene. CDR3 sequence: CAISDLRPTPDYGYTF. The CDR3 DNA follows: TGTGCCATCAGTGACCTAAGACCGACTCCGGACTATGGCTACACCTTC.

The rearrangement uses TRBV30 and TRBJ2-7; TRBD2 agrees at 10 bases. The CDR3 runs 11 residues. Germline CDR1 reads GTSNPN; CDR2 reads SVGIG (reference sequence). V shed 8 bases and J 5 bases; nucleotides not matched to a gene: 3. The CDR3 loop is CARTSGDEQYF. For the CDR3, the DNA is TGTGCCCGTACTAGCGGGGACGAGCAGTACTTC. Supplemented by reference TRBV30 and TRBJ2-7, the full variable domain reads SQTIHQWPATLVQPVGSPLSLECTVEGTSNPNLYWYRQAAGRGLQLLFYSVGIGQISSEVPQNLSASRPQDRQFILSSKKLLLSDSGFYLCARTSGDEQYFGPGTRLTVT.

The rearrangement links TRBV10-3 to TRBJ2-5, with D perhaps matching TRBD1 or TRBD2 (6 bases each). Germline CDR1 and CDR2: ENHRY and SYGVKD. The CDR3 is 13 amino acids. V dropped 5 bases and J dropped 5 bases, with 12 bases sitting between them. In DNA form, the CDR3 reads TGTGCCATCAGTCCGGGGGCACGGGAGACCCAGTACTTC. Its translation: CAISPGARETQYF.

This clone was detected a few times. The chain employs TRBV30 and TRBJ1-5, with unresolved D. Germline CDR1 is GTSNPN and CDR2 is SVGIG (reference sequence). Trimming removed 1 base from V and 4 bases from J, with 8 bases in between. This CDR3 is built from 13 residues. The CDR3 nucleotides read TGTGCCTGGAGTGAGGTGGATAATCAGCCCCAGCATTTT. Translating gives CAWSEVDNQPQHF.

The chain employs TRBV15 and TRBJ2-2; 7 bases match TRBD2. The V and J ends lost 0 bases and 1 base, in that order; junction bases with no gene match: 17. The CDR3 has 21 amino acids. Germline CDR1 and CDR2: LNHNV and YYDKDF (reference sequence). Here the CDR3 reads CATSRDIGSPGLAGNTGELFF. The CDR3 region has the DNA TGTGCCACCAGCAGAGATATCGGGTCCCCGGGGTTAGCGGGGAACACCGGGGAGCTGTTTTTT. Combining the CDR3 with reference TRBV15 and TRBJ2-2 gives the whole variable domain DAMVIQNPRYQVTQFGKPVTLSCSQTLNHNVMYWYQQKSSQAPKLLFHYYDKDFNNEADTPDNFQSRRPNTSFCFLDIRSPGLGDTAMYLCATSRDIGSPGLAGNTGELFFGEGSRLTVL.

The genes are TRBV4-3 and TRBJ2-2; no reliable D call. V lost 2 bases and J lost 4, with 2 bases in between. CDR1 LGHNA and CDR2 YSLEER come from the germline V gene. This CDR3 has 12 amino acids. The CDR3: CASSQSTGELFF. The CDR3 DNA follows: TGCGCCAGCAGCCAATCCACCGGGGAGCTGTTTTTT.

The chain has TRBV11-2 and TRBJ2-1; D unresolved. V lost 2 bases to trimming and J lost 4 bases, with 15 bases between them. The germline gives CDR1 SGHAT, CDR2 FQNNGV. This CDR3 spans 16 amino acids. The CDR3 reads CASSLPDGEVYNEQFF. The CDR3 region has the DNA TGTGCCAGCAGCTTACCGGACGGCGAAGTATACAATGAGCAGTTCTTC.

This clone was recorded only once. The genes are TRBV25-1 and TRBJ1-2; weak D call: TRBD1 (5 bases). Trimming left V 2 bases short and J 4 bases short, with 17 bases between. This CDR3 has 16 amino acids. Germline assignment: CDR1 MGHDK and CDR2 SYGVNS. CDR3 bases: TGTGCCAGCAGTGAACTACGGGGGAAGAGTACCTATGGCTACACCTTC. It is translated as CASSELRGKSTYGYTF.

The rearrangement uses TRBV30 and TRBJ1-2; D remains ambiguous. The CDR3 extends over 13 amino acids. Germline V lookup: CDR1 GTSNPN, CDR2 SVGIG (reference sequence). Trimming removed 4 bases at V and 5 bases at J, with 14 bases between. CDR3 in amino acids: CAWTSYPLYGYTF. As DNA, the CDR3 is TGTGCCTGGACCAGTTATCCCCTGTATGGCTACACCTTC.

The V and J genes are TRBV5-6 and TRBJ2-7; TRBD2 is a possible D gene (5 bases). The V end lost 4 bases, the J end lost 7 bases, and 15 bases lay between the germline ends. This CDR3 spans 13 amino acids. Germline V lookup: CDR1 SGHDT, CDR2 YYEEEE. The CDR3: CASSPAEPLEQYF. The DNA of the CDR3 is TGTGCCAGCAGCCCAGCGGAACCCTTGGAGCAGTACTTC. Together with reference TRBV5-6 and TRBJ2-7, the CDR3 gives the full variable domain: DAGVTQSPTHLIKTRGQQVTLRCSPKSGHDTVSWYQQALGQGPQFIFQYYEEEERQRGNFPDRFSGHQFPNYSSELNVNALLLGDSALYLCASSPAEPLEQYFGPGTRLTVT.

J is TRBJ1-1 and V is TRBV7-9; possibly TRBD1 for D (6 bases). The CDR3 has 13 residues. Looked up from germline, CDR1 is SEHNR and CDR2 is FQNEAQ (reference sequence). Trimming stripped 1 base from V and 6 bases from J, with 9 bases between. CDR3 in amino acids: CASSLVQGSEAFF. CDR3 DNA sequence: TGTGCCAGCAGCTTAGTACAGGGTTCTGAAGCTTTCTTT.

About this clone itself: The same CDR3 arises from other DNA sequences in this sample as well. The chain recombines TRBV4-1 with TRBJ2-7; TRBD2 is a possible D gene (7 bases). Germline CDR1 reads MGHRA; CDR2 reads YSYEKL. The CDR3 totals 15 residues. The V gene lost 0 bases and the J gene lost 2 bases, with 11 bases spanning the gap. The CDR3 coding sequence is TGCGCCAGCAGCCAAGAAGGGGGGGCGGCCTACGAGCAGTACTTC. Its protein is CASSQEGGAAYEQYF.

The chain carries TRBV29-1 and TRBJ1-4, with TRBD1 as a possible D gene (6 bases). The V and J ends lost 6 bases and 7 bases respectively, with 12 bases between them. In germline, CDR1 is SQVTM, CDR2 ANQGSEA. There are 12 residues in the CDR3. CDR3 sequence (DNA): TGCAGCGTGAGGGACATAGGTGAAAAACTGTTTTTT. This encodes CSVRDIGEKLFF.